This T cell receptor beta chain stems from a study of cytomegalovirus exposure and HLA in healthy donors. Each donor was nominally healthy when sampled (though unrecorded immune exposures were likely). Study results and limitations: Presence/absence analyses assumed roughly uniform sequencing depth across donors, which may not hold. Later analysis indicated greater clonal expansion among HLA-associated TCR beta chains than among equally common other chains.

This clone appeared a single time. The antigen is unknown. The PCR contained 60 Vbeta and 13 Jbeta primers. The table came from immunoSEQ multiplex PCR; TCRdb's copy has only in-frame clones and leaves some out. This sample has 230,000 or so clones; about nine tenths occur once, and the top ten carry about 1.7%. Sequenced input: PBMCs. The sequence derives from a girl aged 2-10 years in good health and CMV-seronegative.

CDR3 coding DNA: TGTGCCAGCAGCGAAAGACTAGGGACTAGCACAGATACGCAGTATTTT. Translating it yields CASSERLGTSTDTQYF. The chain couples TRBV5-6 to TRBJ2-3, with a possible D match to TRBD2 (6 bases). CDR1 and CDR2 (germline): SGHDT, YYEEEE. Deletions cut 4 bases from V and 0 bases from J, with 15 bases between. The CDR3 covers 16 residues.